The clone carrying this T cell receptor beta chain appeared a single time. The sample is drawn from a study of cytomegalovirus exposure and HLA in healthy donors. The PCR used 60 Vbeta and 13 Jbeta primers. The repertoire was sequenced with immunoSEQ multiplex PCR; TCRdb's copy has only in-frame clones and lacks some. The data contain 100,000 to 150,000 clones, around 78% of them singletons. The CDR3 is made up of 15 amino acids. Germline V gene sequence: CDR1 SGHVS, CDR2 FQNEAQ. Deletions cut 1 base from V and 3 bases from J, with 13 bases between. Sequencing input: PBMCs. The chain combines TRBV7-8 with TRBJ2-7; tentatively, D is TRBD1 (6 bases). This TCR came from a woman between 50 and 59 years old in good health and CMV-seronegative. The CDR3: CASSLVPGEVYEQYV. The CDR3 DNA is TGTGCCAGCAGCTTAGTCCCAGGGGAAGTCTACGAGCAGTACGTC.